Below are 3 T cell receptor beta chains sequenced from a single sample in a study of T-cell memory formation after mild COVID-19. TCRdb processed the 5' RACE reads anew with MiXCR; each CDR3 protein has one entry. The profile shows 350,000 to 450,000 distinct CDR3 sequences, 13% to 15% of them singletons. The sample was PBMCs or a T cell subset sorted from them (not recorded which). Source of these receptors: a man between 18 and 29 years old who had mild COVID-19 (a few samples of this study predate the infection). Cell type and time point are not known.

The V call is TRBV12-3 or TRBV12-4, the J call TRBJ2-1, with D possibly TRBD2 on 6 matching bases. This CDR3 is built from 20 residues. Deletions cut 4 bases from V and 3 bases from J, with 28 bases between. CDR3 nucleotides: TGTGCCAGCAGTTCAACTCCCGGGGGTCCCCTAAGTCCCTACTACAATGAGCAGTTCTTC. Translating it yields CASSSTPGGPLSPYYNEQFF.

This clonotype was recorded a few times. The chain uses TRBV5-5 and TRBJ2-1; 10 bases match TRBD1. The CDR3 has 15 amino acids. The germline gives CDR1 SGHKS, CDR2 YYEKEE (reference sequence). Trimming removed 2 bases from V and 5 bases from J; junction bases left unmatched: 4. The CDR3 loop reads CASSFRDRGHNEQFF. Written as DNA, the CDR3 is TGTGCCAGCAGCTTCCGGGACAGGGGCCACAATGAGCAGTTCTTC.

V gene TRBV9 combines with J gene TRBJ2-1; D not certain. The CDR3 sequence is 16 residues long. Germline CDR1 reads SGDLS; CDR2 reads YYNGEE. The V end lost 0 bases, the J end lost 9 bases, and 19 bases lay between the germline ends. CDR3 nucleotide sequence: TGTGCCAGCAGCGTAGCAGACTCCGTACCCTGGGGTGAGCAGTTCTTC. Its translation is CASSVADSVPWGEQFF.